The clone carrying this T cell receptor beta chain showed up just a few times. Its antigen is as yet unknown. The data originate from a study of beta chain features in type 1 diabetes. Study-wide results and limits: Moderately but significantly shorter TCRB CDR3s were found in Type 1 diabetes patients in all four CD4+ subsets.

Expressed TCRB transcripts were sequenced, since all the RNA that had been isolated was reverse transcribed. Sequencing used immunoSEQ multiplex PCR; TCRdb keeps in-frame clones, though not all of them. The data hold approximately 600,000 clones, with 9.5% to 15% observed a single time. Germline values: CDR1 SQVTM, CDR2 ANQGSEA. Deletions cut 5 bases from V and 11 bases from J, with 15 bases between. This CDR3 region has 11 residues. Purity exceeding 98% was reached by all sorted populations. J is TRBJ2-5 and V is TRBV29-1; TRBD2 might be the D (5 bases). The sample taken for sequencing was naive CD4+ T cells from blood. The receptor's source is a man younger than 40 with type 1 diabetes. CDR3 in amino acids: CSVTLVFEQYF. The CDR3 DNA reads TGCAGCGTTACACTAGTATTTGAGCAGTACTTC.